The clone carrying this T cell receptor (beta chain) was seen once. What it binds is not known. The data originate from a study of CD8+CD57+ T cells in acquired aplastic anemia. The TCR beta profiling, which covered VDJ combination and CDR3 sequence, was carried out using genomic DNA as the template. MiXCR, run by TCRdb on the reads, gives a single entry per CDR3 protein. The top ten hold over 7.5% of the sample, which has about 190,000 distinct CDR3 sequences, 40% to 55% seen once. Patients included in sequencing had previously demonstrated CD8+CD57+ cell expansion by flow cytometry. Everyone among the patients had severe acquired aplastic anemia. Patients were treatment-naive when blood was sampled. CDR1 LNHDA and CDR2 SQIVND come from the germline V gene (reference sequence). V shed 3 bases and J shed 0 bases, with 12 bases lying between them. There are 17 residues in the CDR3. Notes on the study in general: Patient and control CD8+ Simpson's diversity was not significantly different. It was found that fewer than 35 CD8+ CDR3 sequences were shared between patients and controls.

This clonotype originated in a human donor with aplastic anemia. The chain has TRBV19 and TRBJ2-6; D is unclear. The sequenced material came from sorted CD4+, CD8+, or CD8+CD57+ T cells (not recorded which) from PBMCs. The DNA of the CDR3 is TGTGCCAGTAGTATCGCGGCAGCCAGCTCTGGGGCCAACGTCCTGACTTTC. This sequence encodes CASSIAAASSGANVLTF.